This TCR beta chain was profiled in a study of CD8 T cells in ankylosing spondylitis. Study-wide results and limits: Reactive arthritis synovial fluid and blood previously showed some of these motif variants. Ankylosing spondylitis blood seemed to carry a telltale TCR beta motif made of fewer than ten highly homologous variants.

Per the germline V gene, CDR1 is SNHLY and CDR2 is FYNNEI. CDR3 length: 14 residues. The V and J ends lost 6 bases and 13 bases, in that order; junction bases with no gene match: 9. Molecular-barcoded quantitative 5'-RACE produced these TCR beta libraries. MiXCR was run by TCRdb on the 5' RACE reads, yielding one entry per CDR3 protein. The data show approximately 540,000 distinct CDR3 sequences, 12% seen once. In the case of this clonotype: Its target is unknown.

This chain joins TRBV2 and TRBJ1-4; 12 positions agree with TRBD1. This TCR was recovered from a male donor with ankylosing spondylitis. The specimen was blood, either unsorted or a sorted T cell fraction (not recorded which). In nucleotides, the CDR3 is TGTGCCAGCAGGAAGGCCGGGACAGGGGGCGTACTGTTTTTT. It translates to CASRKAGTGGVLFF.